Listed below are T cell receptor beta chains from one sample, sequenced in a study of T cell repertoires in cytomegalovirus infection. Using its own MiXCR run on the reads, TCRdb lists one record per CDR3 protein. The sample consists of around 230,000 distinct CDR3 sequences, approximately 6.7% of them appearing once. Sequencing used PBMCs. Receptors were obtained from a human donor in good health (CMV status not recorded). Some clones in this sample may be carry-over from other donors' samples. Each CDR3 is given with its conserved first and last residue. The order of the fields is clone size, D gene, J gene, V gene, CDR3 DNA, CDR3 protein. The D gene is left open where the match is weak. Where a row states a size, it is once, few, many or the class of an expanded clone; other rows omit it.

many | TRBD1 | TRBJ2-6 | TRBV6-5 | TGTGCCAGCAGTACCGTCGGACAGGGTGTTTTTAGCTCTGGGGCCAACGTCCTGACTTTC | CASSTVGQGVFSSGANVLTF
many | - | TRBJ2-2 | TRBV20-1 | TGCAGTGCTAGAGAAGGCAGGTGGAACACCGGGGAGCTGTTTTTT | CSAREGRWNTGELFF
few | - | TRBJ2-5 | TRBV5-6 | TGTGTCAGCAGCCCAACAGAGCCCCAAGAGACCCAGTACTTC | CVSSPTEPQETQYF
- | TRBD2 | TRBJ2-1 | TRBV2 | TGTGCCAGCAGTCTCGGGGGGGGGGAAGATGAGCAGTTCTTC | CASSLGGGEDEQFF
many | - | TRBJ2-7 | TRBV12-3/TRBV12-4 | TGTGCCAGCAGTTTCTCGGGGACCTACGAGCAGTACTTC | CASSFSGTYEQYF
- | - | TRBJ1-2 | TRBV9 | TGTGCCAGCGGAGGGGCCGGCTATGGCTACACCTTC | CASGGAGYGYTF
many | - | TRBJ1-1 | TRBV3-1 | TGTGCCAGCAGGGGTTGGACTGAAGCTTTCTTT | CASRGWTEAFF
many | TRBD1 | TRBJ2-2 | TRBV5-4 | TGTGCCAGCAGCCTGAGGGGGCAACACACCGGGGAGCTGTTTTTT | CASSLRGQHTGELFF
many | - | TRBJ1-5 | TRBV6-2/TRBV6-3 | TGTGCCAGCAGTCGAATACAGGGAAGTGGCAATCAGCCCCAGCATTTT | CASSRIQGSGNQPQHF
- | - | TRBJ2-5 | TRBV5-5 | TGTGCCAGCAGCCTCCTCGGTGGAGAAGAGACCCAGTACTTC | CASSLLGGEETQYF
many | TRBD2 | TRBJ2-2 | TRBV20-1 | TGCAGTGCTAGAGATCAGACTAGCGGGGGCCCGGGGGAGCTGTTTTTT | CSARDQTSGGPGELFF
- | - | TRBJ2-1 | TRBV29-1 | TGCAGCGTTGAGAGGCGGGGGCACTACAATGAGCAGTTCTTC | CSVERRGHYNEQFF
few | - | TRBJ1-1 | TRBV6-2/TRBV6-3 | TGTGCCAGCAGTTACCCCTCCTTCACTGAAGCTTTCTTT | CASSYPSFTEAFF